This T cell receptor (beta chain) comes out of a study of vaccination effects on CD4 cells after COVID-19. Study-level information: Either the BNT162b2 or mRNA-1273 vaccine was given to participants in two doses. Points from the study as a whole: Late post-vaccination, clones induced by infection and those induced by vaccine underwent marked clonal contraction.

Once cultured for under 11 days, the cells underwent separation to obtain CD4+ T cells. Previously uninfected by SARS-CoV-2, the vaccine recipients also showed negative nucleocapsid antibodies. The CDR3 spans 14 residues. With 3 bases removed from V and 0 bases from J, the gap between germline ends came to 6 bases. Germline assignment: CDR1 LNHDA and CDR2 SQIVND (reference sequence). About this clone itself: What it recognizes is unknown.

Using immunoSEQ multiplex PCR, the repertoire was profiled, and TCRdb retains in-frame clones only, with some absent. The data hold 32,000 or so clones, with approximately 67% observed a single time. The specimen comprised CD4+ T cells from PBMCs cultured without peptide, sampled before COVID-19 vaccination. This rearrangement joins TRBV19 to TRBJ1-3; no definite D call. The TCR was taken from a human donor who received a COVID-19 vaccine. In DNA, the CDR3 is TGTGCCAGTAGTATCCGGAACTCTGGAAACACCATATATTTT. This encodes CASSIRNSGNTIYF.